The 15 T cell receptor beta chains below were found in one sample sequenced in a study of tumor and adjacent non-tumor tissue in lung cancer (dated by TCRdb to the late 2010s). RNA was isolated from bulk unsorted tissue, and RNA quality was assessed with a NanoDrop ND-1000 and an Agilent 2100. Library preparation employed multiplex PCR. The run used an Illumina HiSeq 2500. Following protocols modified from ARM-PCR, the researchers constructed TCRbeta libraries through three rounds of nested PCR with primers (Table S4). TCRdb reworked the public reads: Q25 trimming with fastp, MiXCR clone assembly, productive beta chains retained. Entries are consolidated by CDR3 protein sequence, retaining the most common genes and DNA. The sample records about 110,000 distinct CDR3 sequences, about 80% of which are singletons. The ten largest clonotypes hold under 25% of the sample. What was sequenced was lung tumor tissue. The receptors were gathered from a man between 65 and 79 years old with non-small cell lung cancer.

This clonotype came up once. This rearrangement joins TRBV6-5 to TRBJ1-1, with 9 positions matching TRBD1. CDR3 size: 15 residues. The J segment lost 11 bases and the V segment lost 6 bases, leaving 16 bases of the junction unmatched. Germline CDR1 is MNHEY and CDR2 is SVGAGI. The CDR3 protein is CASRIGTGLVTDAFF. In DNA form, the CDR3 reads TGTGCCAGCAGGATCGGGACAGGGTTGGTCACCGATGCTTTCTTT.

Details on this clonotype: The junction and the germline gene differ at one end; a read error may be behind it. The rearrangement joins TRBV10-1 to TRBJ2-3; D possibly corresponds to TRBD2 (5 bases). The CDR3 runs 14 residues. Germline CDR1 is WNHNN and CDR2 is SYGVQD (reference sequence). The CDR3 is CASSPGSSDRGQYF. CDR3 sequence (DNA): TGCGCAAGCAGTCCGGGGTCATCCGATCGTGGGCAGTATTTT.

Regarding this clonotype: An end of the junction does not agree with germline; a read error may underlie this. This rearrangement joins TRBV11-3 to TRBJ1-1; D call uncertain. Germline CDR1 is SGHNT and CDR2 is YENEEA. The CDR3 spans 16 residues. CDR3 sequence reads: CASSLKIGWMNTGAYF. In DNA form, the CDR3 reads TGTGCCAGCAGCTTAAAGATAGGGTGGATGAACACTGGAGCTTACTTT.

This rearrangement joins TRBV11-2 to TRBJ2-7; weak D call: TRBD2 (6 bases). With 5 bases removed from V and 7 bases from J, the gap between germline ends came to 24 bases. The CDR3 runs to 16 residues. Germline V gives CDR1 SGHAT, CDR2 FQNNGV. The CDR3 region is CASSPPLASNIQEQYF. CDR3 in DNA: TGTGCCAGCAGCCCTCCCCTAGCGTCAAACATCCAAGAGCAGTACTTC.

This clonotype occurred a few times. This chain joins TRBV20-1 and TRBJ2-7, with a weak D call TRBD1 (6 bases). This CDR3 has 15 residues. Trimming removed 7 bases at V and 5 bases at J, with 24 bases between. Germline assignment: CDR1 DFQATT and CDR2 SNEGSKA (reference sequence). CDR3 DNA: TGCAGTGGAATTGTACGTACAGGGATAAGTGACGAGCAGTACTTC. Protein sequence: CSGIVRTGISDEQYF.

This clonotype was found once. This CDR3 is missing its conserved last phenylalanine or tryptophan, likely due to a read error. This CDR3 reads CASGSYSLSTRTGAKLFI. The CDR3 DNA reads as TGTGCCAGCGGTTCATACTCCCTTTCAACTCGGACAGGGGCTAAACTGTTTATT. V usage is TRBV12-3 or TRBV12-4 and J usage is TRBJ1-4; 9 nucleotides agree with TRBD1. With V trimmed by 8 bases and J by 11 bases, 24 bases remained unmatched. The CDR3 consists of 18 residues.

As for this clonotype: One end of the junction is discordant with germline, which a read error may explain. This chain joins TRBV4-3 and TRBJ2-1; 7 positions agree with TRBD2. This CDR3 is built from 17 residues. Germline V gene sequence: CDR1 LGHNA, CDR2 YSLEER. The CDR3 nucleotides read TGTGCCAGCAGCCAAGACCCGGCGGGAGTTGAATACAATGGGCAGTTCTTC. The encoded protein is CASSQDPAGVEYNGQFF.

About this clonotype: As the CDR3 is not closed by the conserved phenylalanine or tryptophan, this likely results from a read error. The genes are TRBV12-3 or TRBV12-4 and TRBJ1-1; weak D call: TRBD1 (6 bases). The ends were cut back, 8 bases at V and 9 bases at J, with 19 bases in the middle. This CDR3 is 13 amino acids long. In nucleotides, the CDR3 is TGTGCCAGCGCTTTTCGGGACACACAGAAAGCTTTCCTT. Translating gives CASAFRDTQKAFL.

Comments on this clonotype: The junction and the germline gene differ at one end; a read error may be behind it. The chain combines TRBV12-3 or TRBV12-4 with TRBJ1-2; D remains unclear. This CDR3 comprises 11 residues. CDR3 amino acids: CARTLGDGCTF. DNA of the CDR3: TGTGCCAGGACCCTAGGAGATGGCTGCACCTTC.

The sample holds many counts of this clonotype. J is TRBJ2-2 and V is TRBV7-8; D possibly corresponds to TRBD1 (6 bases). In germline, CDR1 is SGHVS, CDR2 FQNEAQ. CDR3 length: 16 residues. V shed 3 bases and J shed 1 base, with 12 bases lying between them. The CDR3 DNA sequence: TGTGCCAGCAGCTTCACCACAGGGAAGAACACCGGGGAGCTGTTTTTT. It translates to CASSFTTGKNTGELFF.

In the case of this clonotype: Mismatch with germline at one junction end may stem from a read error. This rearrangement joins TRBV9 to TRBJ2-2; possibly TRBD2 for D (5 bases). Germline CDR1 reads SGDLS; CDR2 reads YYNGEE. The CDR3 loop spans 16 amino acids. CDR3 sequence (DNA): TGTGCCAGCAGCGTAGTCCCAGACCCGAACACCGGGGAGCCGTTTTTT. Its protein is CASSVVPDPNTGEPFF.

About this clonotype: The conserved phenylalanine or tryptophan normally closing the CDR3 is absent here, so this likely arose from a read error. The J gene is TRBJ1-4, the V gene TRBV12-3 or TRBV12-4, with TRBD1 as a possible D gene (6 bases). The CDR3 totals 14 residues. This CDR3 reads CACSPTGLNKKLFL. CDR3 sequence (DNA): TGTGCCTGCAGTCCGACAGGCCTTAATAAAAAACTGTTTTTA.

In this sample, this clonotype turned up once. A read error may account for a junction end that differs from germline. This chain connects TRBV7-9 to TRBJ1-5; D unresolved. CDR1 is SEHNR, CDR2 FQNEAQ, per germline (reference sequence). The length of the CDR3 is 13 residues. The CDR3 sequence is CASSYESKQPQHF. The CDR3 nucleotides are TGTGCCAGCAGCTATGAGAGCAAACAGCCCCAACATTTT.

On this clonotype: Mismatch with germline at one junction end may stem from a read error. V gene TRBV5-4 combines with J gene TRBJ1-2, with a weak D call TRBD1 (5 bases). Per germline, CDR1 SGHNT and CDR2 YYREEE (reference sequence). This CDR3 contains 15 residues. CDR3 region: CVSSDWDLEAYGYTF. DNA of the CDR3: TGTGTCAGCAGTGATTGGGACTTAGAGGCCTATGGTTACACCTTC.

Points on this clonotype: Germline is not matched at one junction end, which may reflect a read error. The chain has TRBV20-1 and TRBJ2-4; TRBD1 agrees at 7 bases. The CDR3 loop spans 15 amino acids. Germline lookup yields CDR1 DFQATT and CDR2 SNEGSKA (reference sequence). In nucleotides, the CDR3 is TGCAATGCTAGAGATTCACAGGGGGCCAAAAACATTCAGTACTTC. Protein sequence: CNARDSQGAKNIQYF.